A single sample gave rise to the 7 T cell receptor beta chains below, sequenced in a study of T cell responses to AZD1222 COVID-19 vaccine. The table came from immunoSEQ multiplex PCR; TCRdb's copy has only in-frame clones and leaves some out. The sample holds about 140,000 clones, more than 75% seen once. Here the sequenced sample was peripheral blood, taken 28 days after the second AZD1222 dose. These receptors were taken from an adult who received the AZD1222 COVID-19 vaccine.

The gene calls are TRBV10-3 and TRBJ2-2; possible D gene TRBD2, 6 bases. The V end was cut by 11 bases, the J end by 2 bases, with 18 bases between. Germline V lookup: CDR1 ENHRY, CDR2 SYGVKD. CDR3 size: 15 residues. CDR3 in DNA: TGTGCCGCCAGGACCAACGGGGGTAACACCGGGGAGCTGTTTTTT. It codes for CAARTNGGNTGELFF.

The rearrangement links TRBV10-3 to TRBJ2-7; 16 bases align to TRBD2. This CDR3 has 17 amino acids. CDR1 and CDR2 (germline): ENHRY, SYGVKD. Unmatched junction bases numbered 5, after V lost 5 bases and J lost 1 base. The CDR3 region is CAISPGLAGGGSYEQYF. The CDR3 nucleotides read TGTGCCATCAGTCCGGGACTAGCGGGAGGGGGGTCCTACGAGCAGTACTTC.

The chain combines TRBV28 with TRBJ2-7; D is unclear. The CDR3 totals 13 residues. In germline, CDR1 is MDHEN, CDR2 SYDVKM. With 3 bases removed from V and 2 bases from J, the gap between germline ends came to 8 bases. CDR3 DNA: TGTGCCAGCAGTTTCGCGGTCGCCTACGAGCAGTACTTC. This translates into CASSFAVAYEQYF.

By proportion, this clone is medium-sized. The rearrangement uses TRBV18 and TRBJ2-3; 11 nucleotides match TRBD1. V trimming: 3 bases; J trimming: 4 bases; junction bases outside the gene matches: 6. The germline gives CDR1 KGHSH, CDR2 LQKENI. The CDR3 is made up of 16 amino acids. CDR3 region: CASSPDRGPSSDTQYF. For the CDR3, the DNA is TGTGCCAGCTCACCGGACAGGGGGCCTTCATCAGATACGCAGTATTTT.

The rearrangement uses TRBV20-1 and TRBJ2-2; D gene unclear. Germline V gives CDR1 DFQATT, CDR2 SNEGSKA (reference sequence). This CDR3 comprises 11 residues. The V end was cut by 7 bases, the J end by 8 bases, with 11 bases between. In DNA form, the CDR3 reads TGCAGTGTCCCGTCGGCAGGGGAGCTGTTTTTT. It encodes CSVPSAGELFF.

V and J are TRBV12-5 and TRBJ1-2, with D possibly matching TRBD1 (5 bases). CDR3 length: 13 amino acids. V was cut by 5 bases and J by 8 bases, with 15 bases left in between. CDR1 and CDR2 (germline): LGHNT, FRNRAP. The CDR3 DNA reads as TGTGCTAGTGGTACCCCGACAGTGAAGGGCTACACCTTC. Protein sequence: CASGTPTVKGYTF.

The chain couples TRBV2 to TRBJ1-5; tentatively, D is TRBD1 (6 bases). The length of the CDR3 is 15 residues. V was cut by 6 bases and J by 3 bases, with 15 bases left in between. Germline V gives CDR1 SNHLY, CDR2 FYNNEI. The CDR3 sequence is CASRDGGHSNQPQHF. The CDR3 DNA reads as TGTGCCAGCAGGGACGGGGGACACTCCAATCAGCCCCAGCATTTT.